A selection of T cell receptor beta chains follows, all from one sample in a study of blood T cell repertoires in COVID-19. Data came from immunoSEQ multiplex PCR; TCRdb stores just in-frame clones and leaves some out. The sample contains under 90,000 clones, over 65% of which appear only once. The source material was peripheral blood. The receptors here all came from a middle-aged man with active or convalescent COVID-19. Both conserved end residues are part of each CDR3. A D gene is named only where the DNA matches it firmly. Size is stated for part of the rows, as once, few or many counts, or as a class when the clone is expanded.

V	size	J	D	DNA	CDR3
TRBV6-1	few	TRBJ2-5	TRBD2	TGTGCCAGCAGTGAAGAAGCGGGGGGGCCAGAGACCCAGTACTTC	CASSEEAGGPETQYF
TRBV2	.	TRBJ1-5	TRBD1	TGTGCCAGCCGAAAAGGGGGCGAGGGTCAGCCCCAGCATTTT	CASRKGGEGQPQHF
TRBV30	.	TRBJ2-2	.	TGTGCCTGGAGCGCCAAGGGGCGGATGAACACCGGGGAGCTGTTTTTT	CAWSAKGRMNTGELFF
TRBV6-6	.	TRBJ1-6	TRBD1	TGTGCCAGCAGTCGGGACAGGTCGGATAATAATTCACCCCTCCACTTT	CASSRDRSDNNSPLHF
TRBV21-1	many	TRBJ2-7	.	TGTGCCAGCAGCAAAGCGCTTTCCCAGACCTACGAGCAGTACTTC	CASSKALSQTYEQYF
TRBV2	.	TRBJ2-5	.	TGTGCCAGCAGTGAAGGCAGCCAAGAGACCCAGTACTTC	CASSEGSQETQYF
TRBV29-1	.	TRBJ2-3	TRBD1	TGCAGCGTTCGAAACAGGGGGCGCACAGATACGCAGTATTTT	CSVRNRGRTDTQYF
TRBV4-3	.	TRBJ2-6	.	TGCGCCAGCAGCCATCGGGCCCCGGGATCCAGCTTCCCTGGGGCCAACGTCCTGACTTTC	CASSHRAPGSSFPGANVLTF
TRBV19	.	TRBJ1-1	TRBD1	TGTGCCAGTATGTGGAGGACAGGAGGGGCCACTGAAGCTTTCTTT	CASMWRTGGATEAFF
TRBV7-8	.	TRBJ2-7	TRBD1	TGTGCCAGCAGCTTAGTGGGGGGACAGGGGGCCAGCTTC	CASSLVGGQGASF
TRBV30	.	TRBJ1-6	.	TGTGCCTGGAGTGTCGAGACCCTGGGCCCGGGGAATTCACCCCTCCACTTT	CAWSVETLGPGNSPLHF
TRBV27	.	TRBJ1-6	.	TGTGCCAGCAGTTTCGGCTCCTATAATTCACCCCTCCACTTT	CASSFGSYNSPLHF
TRBV5-1	.	TRBJ1-1	TRBD1	TGCGCCAGCAGCGGGGACAGGAACACTGAAGCTTTCTTT	CASSGDRNTEAFF
TRBV18	.	TRBJ1-6	TRBD1	TGTGCCAGCTCCTTCTACGACAGGGGCTCACCCCTCCACTTT	CASSFYDRGSPLHF
TRBV25-1	.	TRBJ1-1	.	TGTGCCAGCAGTCATAGCACCCCCCCCTCAGCTTTCTTT	CASSHSTPPSAFF
TRBV19	.	TRBJ1-5	TRBD1	TGTGCCAGTAGTAGTCCGGGCACAGGGGGTCAGCCCCAGCATTTT	CASSSPGTGGQPQHF
TRBV5-1	.	TRBJ2-1	.	TGCGCCAGCAGCTTGGCAGGGTTTCCTAACAATGAGCAGTTCTTC	CASSLAGFPNNEQFF
TRBV25-1	few	TRBJ1-6	.	TGTGCCAGCAGTGAGGAACAGGTATACTCACCCCTCCACTTT	CASSEEQVYSPLHF
TRBV29-1	few	TRBJ1-3	.	TGCAGCGTTACAGGGAACTCTGGAAACACCATATATTTT	CSVTGNSGNTIYF
TRBV18	.	TRBJ2-1	.	TGTGCCAGCTCACCAAACGCCCAGGGGAATGAGCAGTTCTTC	CASSPNAQGNEQFF
TRBV5-1	few	TRBJ1-1	.	TGCGCCAGCACCCCCGGGGGGGAACGGGGAACTGAAGCTTTCTTT	CASTPGGERGTEAFF
TRBV7-9	.	TRBJ2-7	TRBD1	TGTGCCAGCAGCCAGACAGGGGGCAGGGGTTACGAGCAGTACTTC	CASSQTGGRGYEQYF
TRBV13	.	TRBJ2-7	.	TGTGCCAGCAGCTTAGGACAAAGCGAGCAGTACTTC	CASSLGQSEQYF
TRBV2	.	TRBJ2-7	.	TGTGCCAGCAGTGATCGAGGGGCGGGGACCTACGAGCAGTACTTC	CASSDRGAGTYEQYF
TRBV14	once	TRBJ2-4	TRBD2	TGTGCCAGCTCTAAAACGTCTAGCGGGGGGGCCGGGGACATTCAGTACTTC	CASSKTSSGGAGDIQYF
TRBV11-2	.	TRBJ2-5	.	TGTGCCAGCAGCCCAAAAATTAGGACTGGAGCTCCGGAGACCCAGTACTTC	CASSPKIRTGAPETQYF
TRBV11-3	.	TRBJ1-6	.	TGTGCCAGCAGCTTAGAACACGGGAATTCACCCCTCCACTTT	CASSLEHGNSPLHF
TRBV6-5	.	TRBJ1-5	TRBD1	TGTGCCAGCCTGGGACAGGGCGACCAGCCCCAGCATTTT	CASLGQGDQPQHF
TRBV12-3/TRBV12-4	.	TRBJ1-4	.	TGTGCCACCTGCATGGGGCTTAGGGAAAAACTGTTTTTT	CATCMGLREKLFF
TRBV3-1/TRBV3-2	.	TRBJ2-4	.	TGTGCCAGCAGCCAGAGGAACATTCAGTACTTC	CASSQRNIQYF
TRBV7-2	.	TRBJ2-1	TRBD2	TGTGCCAGCAGGTCGGGACTAGCGGGGGTCTGGGAGCAGTTCTTC	CASRSGLAGVWEQFF
TRBV30	.	TRBJ2-5	.	TGTGCCTGGAGTCCAGGAGAGACCCAGTACTTC	CAWSPGETQYF
TRBV24-1	.	TRBJ2-1	.	TGTGCCACCAGTGAGGGAGGAGTCAATGAGCAGTTCTTC	CATSEGGVNEQFF
TRBV27	.	TRBJ1-6	TRBD1	TGTGCCAGCAGTACGGGGGGACAGGGGGCCGGCTCCTATAATTCACCCCTCCACTTT	CASSTGGQGAGSYNSPLHF
TRBV30	.	TRBJ1-1	TRBD1	TGTGCCTGGAGTGGCGACAGGGGTGGTGACACTGAAGCTTTCTTT	CAWSGDRGGDTEAFF
TRBV3-1/TRBV3-2	.	TRBJ2-3	TRBD2	TGTGCCAGCAGCCAAGAGGCTAGTACGGGGGGGAGAGGGGATACGCAGTATTTT	CASSQEASTGGRGDTQYF
TRBV3-1/TRBV3-2	.	TRBJ1-3	.	TGTGCCAGCAGCCAAGAGTACGGTTACACCATATATTTT	CASSQEYGYTIYF
TRBV11-3	.	TRBJ2-1	TRBD2	TGTGCCAGCAGCTTAGAGTTACTAGCGGGGGGCGGCAATGAGCAGTTCTTC	CASSLELLAGGGNEQFF
TRBV6-5	few	TRBJ1-5	TRBD1	TGTGCCAGCAGTTCCGCAGGGGGCAACAATCAGCCCCAGCATTTT	CASSSAGGNNQPQHF
TRBV3-1/TRBV3-2	.	TRBJ2-6	.	TGTGCCAGCAGCCCATCGGCGGGGTCCTATACTCTCGCCGCCGGGGCCAACGTCCTGACTTTC	CASSPSAGSYTLAAGANVLTF
TRBV14	.	TRBJ2-5	.	TGTGCCAGCAGCCAAGTACCGGGGGCCCAGTACTTC	CASSQVPGAQYF
TRBV6-4	.	TRBJ1-2	.	TGTGCCAGCAGTTCTGACTTTGGCGGCTACACCTTC	CASSSDFGGYTF
TRBV25-1	.	TRBJ1-4	TRBD1	TGTGCCAGCAGTGACGTCGGACAGGGGAATGAAAAACTGTTTTTT	CASSDVGQGNEKLFF
TRBV7-2	.	TRBJ1-1	TRBD1	TGTGCCAGCAGCTTAGGGGGACAGGGGTTAAGGAACACTGAAGCTTTCTTT	CASSLGGQGLRNTEAFF
TRBV5-4	once	TRBJ2-5	TRBD2	TGTGCCAGCAGCCTTGGGACTAACCCCGGTAAAGAGACCCAGTACTTC	CASSLGTNPGKETQYF
TRBV19	few	TRBJ2-2	.	TGTGCCAGTAGTATAGAAAGGAGGGGCGGGGAGCTGTTTTTT	CASSIERRGGELFF
TRBV28	.	TRBJ2-7	TRBD1	TGTGCCAGCAGCTTGACAGGGGGGAGTGACGAGCAGTACTTC	CASSLTGGSDEQYF
TRBV19	.	TRBJ1-2	.	TGTGCCAGTAGCCTCCGATCCGCACAGACAAACTATGGCTACACCTTC	CASSLRSAQTNYGYTF
TRBV5-4	few	TRBJ2-7	.	TGTGCCAGCAGCTCCTGGGACATCACTTCCGCTCCTGAGTACTTC	CASSSWDITSAPEYF
TRBV6-4	.	TRBJ2-5	.	TGTGCCAGTTCGCCGGGACTTTGGGACGCCCAGTACTTC	CASSPGLWDAQYF
TRBV10-1	.	TRBJ2-7	.	TGCGCCAGCAGTGAGTTGACCGGGACAAACTTTTCCTACGAGCAGTACTTC	CASSELTGTNFSYEQYF
TRBV9	.	TRBJ2-3	TRBD1	TGTGCCAGCAGCACCGGACAGGGAGAAGATACGCAGTATTTT	CASSTGQGEDTQYF
TRBV4-3	.	TRBJ2-7	TRBD1	TGCGCCAGCAGCCAAGGGACAGGGCGTCCCTACGAGCAGTACTTC	CASSQGTGRPYEQYF